The clone carrying this TCR beta chain was picked up a small number of times. The antigen is not known. The use of a sample-barcoded 5' primer and a J-beta primer mix characterized a second PCR of about 7 to 12 cycles. One entry per CDR3 protein, called by TCRdb with MiXCR from the 5' RACE reads. The sample yields 700,000 to 950,000 distinct CDR3 sequences, 55% to 70% seen once. The germline V gene encodes CDR1 SGHRS and CDR2 YFSETQ. CDR3 size: 14 residues. Trimming took 1 base from V and 5 from J, leaving 13 bases between them. This sample is drawn from a study of blood T cells in healthy people across ages. Whole-study context: Per two T cells, template switching captured roughly one barcoded beta molecule. Notes on the study in general: PBMCs were not sorted, which prevented a conclusive comparison of naive versus antigen-experienced cells. The study lacked donor CMV status, which possibly confounded expanded clonotype changes.

All donors came from Russia, were Caucasian and healthy, and spanned ages roughly 6 to 95. This chain uses TRBV5-1 with TRBJ2-7; D may be TRBD1 or TRBD2 (5 bases each). The source is a man aged 25-40 years in good health. Sequencing was carried out using blood. The CDR3 bases are TGCGCCAGCAGCTTGAGAGGACGGGACCACGAGCAGTACTTC. This translates into CASSLRGRDHEQYF.